These 23 T cell receptor beta chains were sequenced from one sample in a study of lymphopenia after photon versus proton radiotherapy. Using immunoSEQ multiplex PCR, the repertoire was profiled, and TCRdb retains in-frame clones only, with some absent. The table lists about 58,000 clones, approximately 84% of them singletons. The input for sequencing was peripheral blood, taken from a patient treated with proton-based radiotherapy. The receptor source for this set is a man aged 55 to 69 with pancreatic cancer.

This chain connects TRBV11-2 to TRBJ2-7, with 7 positions matching TRBD1. Per the germline V gene, CDR1 is SGHAT and CDR2 is FQNNGV. The V gene end was trimmed by 4 bases and the J gene end by 7 bases; junction bases not matched to a gene: 7. This CDR3 is 13 amino acids long. Written as DNA, the CDR3 is TGTGCCAGCAGCTCCCAGACAGGGTTGGAGCAGTACTTC. The encoded protein is CASSSQTGLEQYF. The full variable domain, its missing parts supplied by reference TRBV11-2 and TRBJ2-7, is EAGVAQSPRYKIIEKRQSVAFWCNPISGHATLYWYQQILGQGPKLLIQFQNNGVVDDSQLPKDRFSAERLKGVDSTLKIQPAKLEDSAVYLCASSSQTGLEQYFGPGTRLTVT.

The chain recombines TRBV5-1 with TRBJ2-2; D may be TRBD2 (6 bases). Germline CDR1 reads SGHRS; CDR2 reads YFSETQ. V gave up 3 bases and J gave up 6 bases, with 9 bases separating them. This CDR3 has 13 residues. The CDR3 sequence is CASSYWGAGELFF. For the CDR3, the DNA is TGCGCCAGCAGCTACTGGGGGGCCGGGGAGCTGTTTTTT.

This clone has a handful of counts. The V call is TRBV5-6, the J call TRBJ1-3; D gene ambiguous. This CDR3 comprises 15 residues. V was cut by 3 bases and J by 4 bases, with 14 bases left in between. CDR1 SGHDT and CDR2 YYEEEE come from the germline V gene. The DNA for the CDR3 is TGTGCCAGCAGCTCCCACCCGGGTTTCGGAAACACCATATATTTT. Its protein product is CASSSHPGFGNTIYF.

The chain employs TRBV7-8 and TRBJ1-1, with 7 nucleotides matching TRBD1. CDR3 length equals 16 residues. Germline V gene sequence: CDR1 SGHVS, CDR2 FQNEAQ. V was pared by 2 bases and J by 4 bases, with 10 bases of the junction left unmatched. CDR3 region: CASSLSPGTVGTEAFF. As DNA, the CDR3 is TGTGCCAGCAGCTTAAGCCCAGGGACAGTGGGCACTGAAGCTTTCTTT.

This clone has a single count. The J gene is TRBJ1-5, the V gene TRBV7-2, with 12 bases identical to TRBD1. This CDR3 spans 14 amino acids. Germline CDR1 reads SGHTA; CDR2 reads FQGNSA. Trimming cost V 8 bases and J 6 bases; bases outside gene matches: 5. The CDR3: CASEGTGGAQPQHF. CDR3 in DNA: TGTGCCAGCGAGGGGACAGGGGGCGCTCAGCCCCAGCATTTT.

V gene TRBV15 combines with J gene TRBJ2-1; TRBD2 agrees at 8 bases. Trimming took 5 bases from V and 6 from J; bases not matched to a gene: 3. This CDR3 region has 13 residues. Germline CDR1 LNHNV, CDR2 YYDKDF (reference sequence). CDR3 sequence (DNA): TGTGCCACCAGCCCGGGACTAGTCAATGAGCAGTTCTTC. Encoded protein: CATSPGLVNEQFF.

The chain recombines TRBV19 with TRBJ2-1; 10 bases are shared with TRBD1. Unmatched junction bases numbered 6, after V lost 5 bases and J lost 5 bases. The CDR3 loop spans 15 amino acids. Germline values: CDR1 LNHDA, CDR2 SQIVND (reference sequence). The CDR3 sequence is CASSSHGTGDNEQFF. The CDR3 bases are TGTGCCAGTAGTTCTCACGGGACAGGGGACAATGAGCAGTTCTTC. Together with reference TRBV19 and TRBJ2-1, the CDR3 gives the full variable domain: DGGITQSPKYLFRKEGQNVTLSCEQNLNHDAMYWYRQDPGQGLRLIYYSQIVNDFQKGDIAEGYSVSREKKESFPLTVTSAQKNPTAFYLCASSSHGTGDNEQFFGPGTRLTVL.

The V call is TRBV10-3, the J call TRBJ1-1; D remains ambiguous. CDR3 length equals 14 residues. Per the germline V gene, CDR1 is ENHRY and CDR2 is SYGVKD. V lost 0 bases and J lost 5, with 10 bases in between. As DNA, the CDR3 is TGTGCCATCAGTGAGTCGACCGCCGGGACTGAAGCTTTCTTT. Its translation is CAISESTAGTEAFF.

This chain links TRBV9 with TRBJ2-3, with 8 bases identical to TRBD2. Germline CDR1 SGDLS, CDR2 YYNGEE. This CDR3 region has 14 residues. V lost 4 bases, J lost 4 bases, and 5 bases stayed unmatched. The CDR3 DNA sequence: TGTGCCAGCAGCCCGGGGGGGGTGGCAGATACGCAGTATTTT. Translation: CASSPGGVADTQYF.

V usage is TRBV4-2 and J usage is TRBJ2-5; D is uncertain. The ends were cut back, 4 bases at V and 5 bases at J, with 14 bases in the middle. CDR3 length: 14 residues. CDR1 is LGHNA and CDR2 is YNFKEQ in the germline V gene. The CDR3 DNA reads as TGTGCCAGCAGCCTAGAAAGAATGAGGGAGACCCAGTACTTC. Translation gives CASSLERMRETQYF.

The J gene is TRBJ2-7, the V gene TRBV27; D ambiguous. The CDR3 has 14 amino acids. Germline assignment: CDR1 MNHEY and CDR2 SMNVEV (reference sequence). Trimming took off 4 bases at V and 7 bases at J, with 17 bases between the two ends. As DNA, the CDR3 is TGTGCCAGCAGTTCCTCCGCCGGCCCCAGGGAGCAGTACTTC. The encoded protein is CASSSSAGPREQYF.

The chain links TRBV5-4 to TRBJ2-5, with D maybe TRBD2 (6 bases). This CDR3 is built from 15 residues. CDR1 is SGHNT and CDR2 is YYREEE in the germline V gene (reference sequence). V gave up 5 bases and J gave up 3 bases, with 17 bases separating them. CDR3 protein: CASSYGGLSKETQYF. The DNA for the CDR3 is TGTGCCAGCAGTTACGGGGGACTCTCTAAAGAGACCCAGTACTTC.

This rearrangement joins TRBV7-2 to TRBJ1-3; D ambiguous. CDR1 and CDR2 from the germline V gene are SGHTA and FQGNSA. CDR3 length: 15 amino acids. The ends were cut back, 1 base at V and 0 bases at J, with 7 bases in the middle. CDR3: CASSLGTFSGNTIYF. CDR3 DNA sequence: TGTGCCAGCAGCTTAGGAACCTTCTCTGGAAACACCATATATTTT.

The chain combines TRBV11-2 with TRBJ2-5; D gene ambiguous. The germline CDR1 and CDR2 sequences are SGHAT and FQNNGV. The V gene lost 0 bases and the J gene lost 7 bases, with 6 bases spanning the gap. The CDR3 is made up of 12 amino acids. The CDR3 DNA reads TGTGCCAGCAGCTTAGATGAGTTGACCCAGTACTTC. It encodes CASSLDELTQYF.

J is TRBJ2-2 and V is TRBV6-1, with D perhaps TRBD2 (6 bases). The CDR3 is 15 amino acids. Germline V gene lookup returns CDR1 MNHNS and CDR2 SASEGT. Trimming removed 5 bases at V and 6 bases at J, with 16 bases between. DNA for the CDR3: TGTGCCAGCAGTCTCAACCGACCGGGGGCCGGGGAGCTGTTTTTT. Translation: CASSLNRPGAGELFF.

This chain connects TRBV4-2 to TRBJ2-3; TRBD2 agrees at 10 bases. Germline V gene data show CDR1 as LGHNA and CDR2 as YNFKEQ. J lost 8 bases, V lost 4 bases, and 15 bases had no gene match. This CDR3 is built from 17 residues. The DNA of the CDR3 is TGTGCCAGCAGCCCCTCCCGGGGTAGCGGGAGGTCCCCTACGCAGTATTTT. Amino acid sequence: CASSPSRGSGRSPTQYF.

This clone was found once. The gene calls are TRBV12-1 and TRBJ2-5. TRBV12-1 is described as a pseudogene. The CDR3 runs to 15 residues. The chain's CDR3 is CASSSGWDRRETQYF. CDR3 nucleotides: TGTGCCAGCAGCTCAGGGTGGGACCGCCGGGAGACCCAGTACTTC.

The count of this clone is one. The rearrangement joins TRBV18 to TRBJ1-1, with 10 bases lining up with TRBD1. Germline CDR1 and CDR2: KGHSH and LQKENI. With V trimmed by 4 bases and J by 5 bases, 13 bases remained unmatched. This CDR3 contains 17 residues. CDR3 nucleotide sequence: TGTGCCAGCTCACGCCTCCGGGACAGGGGCCCGGGAACTGAAGCTTTCTTT. Encoded protein: CASSRLRDRGPGTEAFF. Drawing the rest from reference TRBV18 and TRBJ1-1, the complete variable domain is NAGVMQNPRHLVRRRGQEARLRCSPMKGHSHVYWYRQLPEEGLKFMVYLQKENIIDESGMPKERFSAEFPKEGPSILRIQQVVRGDSAAYFCASSRLRDRGPGTEAFFGQGTRLTVV.

The V gene is TRBV25-1, the J gene TRBJ2-7, with TRBD1 matching over 9 bases. Germline CDR1 reads MGHDK; CDR2 reads SYGVNS. The CDR3 has 15 amino acids. Unmatched junction bases numbered 8, after V lost 5 bases and J lost 3 bases. CDR3 sequence: CASSSNRGRFYEQYF. For the CDR3, the DNA is TGTGCCAGCAGTTCGAACAGGGGGCGATTCTACGAGCAGTACTTC.

V and J are TRBV29-1 and TRBJ2-1; D may be TRBD1 or TRBD2 (5 bases each). Trimming took off 4 bases at V and 11 bases at J, with 15 bases between the two ends. This CDR3 has 12 residues. Germline CDR1 reads SQVTM; CDR2 reads ANQGSEA. CDR3 sequence (DNA): TGCAGCGTTGCATCGGGGCCCGAAAAGCAGTTCTTC. Its translation is CSVASGPEKQFF.

V usage is TRBV4-1 and J usage is TRBJ1-1, with TRBD1 matching over 8 bases. Germline CDR1 is MGHRA and CDR2 is YSYEKL. The CDR3 sequence is 16 residues long. V shed 1 base and J 0 bases; nucleotides not matched to a gene: 4. The CDR3 loop reads CASSQGQGSMNTEAFF. CDR3 DNA sequence: TGCGCCAGCAGCCAAGGACAGGGGTCAATGAACACTGAAGCTTTCTTT.

The chain employs TRBV14 and TRBJ2-1; 8 nucleotides match TRBD2. CDR1 and CDR2 from the germline V gene are SGHDN and FVKESK. The V and J ends lost 1 base and 10 bases, in that order; junction bases with no gene match: 15. The CDR3 spans 17 residues. CDR3: CASSQVMDGRALEEQFF. CDR3 sequence (DNA): TGTGCCAGCAGCCAAGTCATGGACGGGAGGGCCTTGGAGGAGCAGTTCTTC.

This clone was seen only a few times. CDR3 amino acids: CASRPARAGTYEQYF. The CDR3 DNA reads as TGTGCCAGCAGGCCGGCTAGGGCGGGAACCTACGAGCAGTACTTC. V is TRBV28 and J is TRBJ2-7, with D possibly being TRBD2 (6 bases). CDR1 MDHEN and CDR2 SYDVKM come from the germline V gene. The germline V and J ends were trimmed by 6 bases and 2 bases, with 17 bases remaining between them. CDR3 length equals 15 residues. The whole variable domain, remainder taken from reference TRBV28 and TRBJ2-7, is DVKVTQSSRYLVKRTGEKVFLECVQDMDHENMFWYRQDPGLGLRLIYFSYDVKMKEKGDIPEGYSVSREKKERFSLILESASTNQTSMYLCASRPARAGTYEQYFGPGTRLTVT.